This passage covers 21 T cell receptor beta chains from one sample sequenced in a study of blood T cell repertoires in COVID-19. Method: immunoSEQ multiplex PCR; TCRdb's copy keeps in-frame clones and lacks some. The sample holds 100,000 to 120,000 clones; around 83% are singletons and the top ten take approximately 15%. Sequencing used peripheral blood. Receptor source: a woman aged 80 or older with acute or convalescent COVID-19.

This rearrangement joins TRBV2 to TRBJ1-3, with no clear D. Trimming removed 3 bases at V and 0 bases at J, with 3 bases between. The CDR3 extends over 13 amino acids. Germline V CDR1 and CDR2: SNHLY, FYNNEI. The CDR3 bases are TGTGCCAGCAGTGAGGCCTCTGGAAACACCATATATTTT. Encoded protein: CASSEASGNTIYF.

This clone appeared once. This chain joins TRBV5-1 and TRBJ2-2; TRBD2 might be the D (6 bases). The germline gives CDR1 SGHRS, CDR2 YFSETQ. This CDR3 spans 16 amino acids. The V gene lost 0 bases and the J gene lost 6 bases, with 15 bases spanning the gap. The CDR3 loop is CASSLEETRVAGELFF. CDR3 nucleotides: TGCGCCAGCAGCTTGGAAGAGACTAGAGTAGCCGGGGAGCTGTTTTTT.

The chain employs TRBV7-9 and TRBJ1-1; D is unresolved. Trimming cost V 5 bases and J 1 base, with 14 bases left between them. CDR3 length equals 15 residues. Germline values: CDR1 SEHNR, CDR2 FQNEAQ (reference sequence). The CDR3 DNA sequence: TGTGCCAGCAGCCCAAAATCCACTACGAACACTGAAGCTTTCTTT. Its translation: CASSPKSTTNTEAFF.

This rearrangement joins TRBV29-1 to TRBJ2-3; D unresolved. Germline V gives CDR1 SQVTM, CDR2 ANQGSEA. The CDR3 is 15 amino acids. V was clipped by 0 bases and J by 1 base, with 11 bases between them. The CDR3 reads CSVEDRGPGTDTQYF. The CDR3 DNA reads as TGCAGCGTTGAAGATCGAGGTCCCGGCACAGATACGCAGTATTTT.

Concerning this clone itself: This specimen includes other DNA sequences encoding the same CDR3. This chain links TRBV10-1 with TRBJ2-3; 7 bases are shared with TRBD2. The germline V gene has CDR1 WNHNN and CDR2 SYGVQD (reference sequence). Trimming cost V 6 bases and J 6 bases; bases outside gene matches: 3. This CDR3 contains 12 residues. The CDR3 DNA sequence: TGCGCCAGCAGCCCGCGGGGGGATACGCAGTATTTT. Translating it yields CASSPRGDTQYF.

The chain recombines TRBV11-3 with TRBJ2-1; 8 nucleotides agree with TRBD2. Trimming at V came to 4 bases and at J to 7 bases, leaving 18 bases not matched to a gene. The V gene's germline CDR1 is SGHNT and CDR2 YENEEA. CDR3 length: 18 residues. This chain's CDR3 is CASSSRGLAHPTGNEQFF. CDR3 DNA sequence: TGTGCCAGCAGCTCCCGCGGACTAGCTCACCCCACGGGGAATGAGCAGTTCTTC.

This clone was counted only a few times. The J gene is TRBJ1-3, the V gene TRBV15; D is unresolved. Germline CDR1 is LNHNV and CDR2 is YYDKDF (reference sequence). V was cut by 5 bases and J by 1 base, with 3 bases left in between. The CDR3 length is 12 residues. CDR3 DNA: TGTGCCACCAGCCAATCTGGAAACACCATATATTTT. Its translation is CATSQSGNTIYF.

The rearrangement joins TRBV28 to TRBJ2-7; no definite D call. The CDR3 runs 14 residues. V gave up 6 bases and J gave up 5 bases, with 17 bases separating them. CDR1 is MDHEN and CDR2 is SYDVKM in the germline V gene. The CDR3 nucleotides read TGTGCCAGCAGCCAATTCGTAGAATCCCACGAGCAGTACTTC. It codes for CASSQFVESHEQYF.

The chain links TRBV10-3 to TRBJ1-1; the D is unclear. This CDR3 has 14 residues. The germline V gene encodes CDR1 ENHRY and CDR2 SYGVKD. Between the trimmed V and J ends, which lost 6 bases and 0 bases, there was a span of 11 bases. CDR3 sequence: CAISGTVMNTEAFF. CDR3 DNA sequence: TGTGCCATCAGCGGAACAGTAATGAACACTGAAGCTTTCTTT.

V gene TRBV29-1 combines with J gene TRBJ2-5; D perhaps matches TRBD2 (5 bases). CDR3 length: 13 amino acids. Between the trimmed V and J ends, which lost 3 bases and 2 bases, there was a span of 10 bases. Germline CDR1 SQVTM, CDR2 ANQGSEA. The CDR3 here is CSVELGGQETQYF. The DNA of the CDR3 is TGCAGCGTTGAGCTGGGCGGGCAAGAGACCCAGTACTTC. The whole variable domain, filled in from reference TRBV29-1 and TRBJ2-5, reads SAVISQKPSRDICQRGTSLTIQCQVDSQVTMMFWYRQQPGQSLTLIATANQGSEATYESGFVIDKFPISRPNLTFSTLTVSNMSPEDSSIYLCSVELGGQETQYFGPGTRLLVL.

V is TRBV9 and J is TRBJ2-7; D is unclear. The CDR3 is 13 amino acids. Germline loops: CDR1 SGDLS, CDR2 YYNGEE. The V end lost 0 bases, the J end lost 5 bases, and 9 bases lay between the germline ends. The CDR3 is CASSVANYDEQYF. DNA for the CDR3: TGTGCCAGCAGCGTAGCGAACTATGACGAGCAGTACTTC.

The V gene is TRBV15, the J gene TRBJ1-2; D is perhaps TRBD1 (6 bases). The germline CDR1 and CDR2 sequences are LNHNV and YYDKDF (reference sequence). Trimming took 1 base from V and 5 from J, leaving 11 bases between them. This CDR3 has 14 amino acids. As DNA, the CDR3 is TGTGCCACCAGCAGAGCGGGGCAGGGGTATGGCTACACCTTC. Protein: CATSRAGQGYGYTF.

The chain's CDR3 is CASSLRLAGAGELFF. The CDR3 DNA reads TGTGCCAGCAGCTTGAGACTAGCGGGGGCCGGGGAGCTGTTTTTT. This rearrangement joins TRBV5-4 to TRBJ2-2, with 12 bases fitting TRBD2. This CDR3 contains 15 residues. In germline, CDR1 is SGHNT, CDR2 YYREEE (reference sequence). The V gene end was trimmed by 1 base and the J gene end by 6 bases; junction bases not matched to a gene: 1.

This chain joins TRBV6-6 and TRBJ1-1; D remains unclear. Trimming took 6 bases from V and 11 from J, leaving 16 bases between them. Germline CDR1 and CDR2: MNHNY and SVGAGI (reference sequence). The CDR3 totals 12 residues. CDR3 sequence reads: CASRFETTTAFF. For the CDR3, the DNA is TGTGCCAGCAGGTTCGAAACAACCACGGCTTTCTTT.

Written as DNA, the CDR3 is TGTGCCAGCCGGGACAGCTCTGGAAACACCATATATTTT. Protein: CASRDSSGNTIYF. The genes are TRBV28 and TRBJ1-3, with 7 bases lining up with TRBD1. This CDR3 region has 13 residues. The V segment lost 8 bases and the J segment 0 bases; nucleotides outside the gene matches: 1. Germline values: CDR1 MDHEN, CDR2 SYDVKM.

The chain recombines TRBV28 with TRBJ2-2, with D tentatively TRBD2 (7 bases). The V gene lost 6 bases and the J gene lost 5 bases, with 22 bases spanning the gap. The CDR3 consists of 17 residues. CDR1 MDHEN and CDR2 SYDVKM come from the germline V gene. The CDR3 coding sequence is TGTGCCAGCAGCTCATCGGGGGCGGGAGAGAGGACCGGGGAGCTGTTTTTT. Its translation: CASSSSGAGERTGELFF. Drawing the rest from reference TRBV28 and TRBJ2-2, the complete variable domain is DVKVTQSSRYLVKRTGEKVFLECVQDMDHENMFWYRQDPGLGLRLIYFSYDVKMKEKGDIPEGYSVSREKKERFSLILESASTNQTSMYLCASSSSGAGERTGELFFGEGSRLTVL.

CDR3 nucleotide sequence: TGTGCCAGCAGCTTTACTAGCGGGAGAGGGGACTCCTACAATGAGCAGTTCTTC. It is translated as CASSFTSGRGDSYNEQFF. The chain links TRBV7-6 to TRBJ2-1, with 11 bases lining up with TRBD2. The germline gives CDR1 SGHVS, CDR2 FNYEAQ. CDR3 length equals 18 residues. Losses at the gene ends were 3 bases for V and 0 bases for J; bases not matched to a gene: 7.

CDR3: CATSRRETDTQYF. CDR3 coding DNA: TGTGCCACCAGCAGAAGGGAGACGGATACGCAGTATTTT. The rearrangement uses TRBV15 and TRBJ2-3, with D tentatively TRBD2 (5 bases). This CDR3 is 13 amino acids long. The germline V gene encodes CDR1 LNHNV and CDR2 YYDKDF (reference sequence). Trimming took 2 bases from V and 6 from J, leaving 9 bases between them.

The chain couples TRBV2 to TRBJ1-6; D is possibly TRBD1 (5 bases). The V gene lost 6 bases and the J gene lost 5 bases, with 8 bases spanning the gap. Germline V lookup: CDR1 SNHLY, CDR2 FYNNEI. The CDR3 contains 13 residues. The CDR3 loop reads CASRGGDNSPLHF. The CDR3 DNA follows: TGTGCCAGCAGGGGAGGGGATAATTCACCCCTCCACTTT. Complete variable domain (other parts from reference TRBV2 and TRBJ1-6): EPEVTQTPSHQVTQMGQEVILRCVPISNHLYFYWYRQILGQKVEFLVSFYNNEISEKSEIFDDQFSVERPDGSNFTLKIRSTKLEDSAMYFCASRGGDNSPLHFGNGTRLTVT.

The chain joins TRBV30 to TRBJ1-1, with D tentatively TRBD1 (5 bases). Germline V gives CDR1 GTSNPN, CDR2 SVGIG (reference sequence). V gave up 5 bases and J gave up 2 bases, with 12 bases separating them. This CDR3 region has 13 residues. Written as DNA, the CDR3 is TGTGCCTGGCTCTCAAGGGGTAACACTGAAGCTTTCTTT. Its translation: CAWLSRGNTEAFF.

This chain uses TRBV9 with TRBJ2-2; 7 bases are shared with TRBD1. The CDR3 consists of 15 residues. V shed 0 bases and J 6 bases; nucleotides not matched to a gene: 5. Germline values: CDR1 SGDLS, CDR2 YYNGEE. The CDR3 spells CASSVDPTGAGELFF. CDR3 sequence (DNA): TGTGCCAGCAGCGTAGACCCTACAGGGGCCGGGGAGCTGTTTTTT.